These 14 T cell receptor beta chains share one sample of origin, sequenced in a study of cytomegalovirus exposure and HLA in healthy donors. PCR amplification relied on 60 Vbeta primers (plus 13 Jbeta primers). The data were produced by immunoSEQ multiplex PCR, yet TCRdb's version contains in-frame clones alone and is incomplete. There are more than 110,000 clones in the sample; around 72% occur only once, and around an eighth lies in the top ten. The specimen was PBMCs. These TCRs come from a human donor in good health.

As concerns this clone: One end of the junction is discordant with germline, which a read error may explain. Other DNA sequences of this sample code for an identical CDR3. V and J are TRBV10-1 and TRBJ1-5; 9 bases align to TRBD1. CDR1 is WNHNN, CDR2 SYGVQD, per germline (reference sequence). The CDR3 consists of 18 residues. The CDR3 DNA reads TGCGCCAGCACCAAACCGGGACAGGGCCTCTATAGCAATCAACCCCAGCATTTT. It is translated as CASTKPGQGLYSNQPQHF.

The J gene is TRBJ2-3, the V gene TRBV7-2, with D unresolved. Germline values: CDR1 SGHTA, CDR2 FQGNSA. The CDR3 sequence is 17 residues long. V was pared by 2 bases and J by 4 bases, with 19 bases between. CDR3 nucleotide sequence: TGTGCCAGCAGCTTAAGAAGCTTGTCTAGGTTCGCAGATACGCAGTATTTT. It codes for CASSLRSLSRFADTQYF.

This chain links TRBV5-1 with TRBJ1-2; D remains unclear. V dropped 0 bases and J dropped 14 bases, with 11 bases sitting between them. CDR3 length: 11 amino acids. Germline V gives CDR1 SGHRS, CDR2 YFSETQ. The CDR3 nucleotides read TGCGCCAGCAGCTTGGACCGGGGTTATACCTTC. This encodes CASSLDRGYTF.

CDR3 bases: TGTGCCAGCCGGACAGGGGTGCGTGGCTACACCTTC. This translates into CASRTGVRGYTF. The genes are TRBV9 and TRBJ1-2; 9 bases fit TRBD1. CDR3 size: 12 residues. The J segment lost 7 bases and the V segment lost 7 bases, leaving 5 bases of the junction unmatched. Germline CDR1 reads SGDLS; CDR2 reads YYNGEE.

The rearrangement uses TRBV6-5 and TRBJ2-7, with D perhaps matching TRBD1 (5 bases). The germline CDR1 and CDR2 sequences are MNHEY and SVGAGI. The CDR3 length is 15 residues. The V end was cut by 2 bases, the J end by 4 bases, with 15 bases between. The CDR3 sequence: CASSYDWTPSYEQYF. CDR3 coding DNA: TGTGCCAGCAGTTACGATTGGACACCCAGTTACGAGCAGTACTTC.

This sequence joins TRBV4-1 and TRBJ2-2, with TRBD1 matching 9 bases. The junction had 5 bases not matched to a gene; V was cut back by 5 bases and J by 4 bases. Germline V gives CDR1 MGHRA, CDR2 YSYEKL. CDR3 length: 15 residues. DNA for the CDR3: TGCGCCAGCAGCGGCCGACAGGGGGGCACCGGGGAGCTGTTTTTT. Translated: CASSGRQGGTGELFF.

This clone was found once. The chain combines TRBV7-9 with TRBJ2-3; D is unresolved. CDR1 is SEHNR, CDR2 FQNEAQ, per germline (reference sequence). V lost 6 bases, J lost 1 base, and 8 bases lay in between. The CDR3 covers 13 residues. The DNA of the CDR3 is TGTGCCAGCAGGAGAGAGGGCACAGATACGCAGTATTTT. Its protein is CASRREGTDTQYF.

In this sample, this clone turned up once. Other nucleotide sequences in the sample specify the same CDR3. V is TRBV9 and J is TRBJ1-1; D gene unclear. The V end was cut by 0 bases, the J end by 4 bases, with 7 bases between. Germline values: CDR1 SGDLS, CDR2 YYNGEE. CDR3 size: 13 residues. As DNA, the CDR3 is TGTGCCAGCAGCGTAGGCAGTGGCACTGAAGCTTTCTTT. Translated, it gives CASSVGSGTEAFF.

This clone was observed a few times. The genes are TRBV5-5 and TRBJ2-3, with 7 positions matching TRBD2. The ends lost 4 bases at V and 2 bases at J; junction bases unmatched: 7. CDR1 and CDR2 (germline): SGHKS, YYEKEE (reference sequence). The CDR3 length is 15 residues. The CDR3 bases are TGTGCCAGCAGCCGGATAGCGGGTTCCACAGATACGCAGTATTTT. The encoded protein is CASSRIAGSTDTQYF.

This sequence joins TRBV18 and TRBJ1-2, with D possibly being TRBD1 (6 bases). Germline V gene data show CDR1 as KGHSH and CDR2 as LQKENI. The CDR3 has 14 amino acids. V gave up 3 bases and J gave up 6 bases, with 14 bases separating them. The CDR3 region has the DNA TGTGCCAGCTCACCTTTACGGGGGGCCGATGGCTACACCTTC. It is translated as CASSPLRGADGYTF.

This clone was seen just once. The chain has TRBV6-5 and TRBJ1-6; 7 nucleotides match TRBD1. Germline V gene lookup returns CDR1 MNHEY and CDR2 SVGAGI. The V segment lost 5 bases and the J segment 5 bases; nucleotides outside the gene matches: 3. The CDR3 length is 14 residues. The CDR3 protein is CASSTGTDNSPLHF. CDR3 coding DNA: TGTGCCAGCAGTACCGGGACAGATAATTCACCCCTCCACTTT.

This clone has just a few counts. The chain joins TRBV4-1 to TRBJ2-7, with 7 bases that match TRBD1. The CDR3 has 15 amino acids. Germline trimming cut 1 base from V and 3 bases from J; bases unmatched to any gene: 6. Germline V gene data show CDR1 as MGHRA and CDR2 as YSYEKL. The CDR3 DNA reads TGCGCCAGCAGCCAAGCCCAGGGGACAGACTACGAGCAGTACTTC. It translates to CASSQAQGTDYEQYF.

V and J are TRBV7-8 and TRBJ2-7, with TRBD2 as a possible D gene (6 bases). Per germline, CDR1 SGHVS and CDR2 FQNEAQ. This CDR3 is built from 14 residues. Trimming cost V 4 bases and J 0 bases, with 10 bases left between them. In DNA, the CDR3 is TGTGCCAGCAGCTCCAGGACTACCTCCTACGAGCAGTACTTC. Amino acid sequence: CASSSRTTSYEQYF.

In its sample, this clone was seen a few times. J is TRBJ2-5 and V is TRBV7-9; TRBD1 matches at 9 bases. The J segment lost 3 bases and the V segment lost 5 bases, leaving 4 bases of the junction unmatched. The CDR3 consists of 14 residues. CDR1 is SEHNR, CDR2 FQNEAQ, per germline (reference sequence). CDR3 in amino acids: CASSPWDREETQYF. The CDR3 bases are TGTGCCAGCAGCCCCTGGGACAGGGAAGAGACCCAGTACTTC.